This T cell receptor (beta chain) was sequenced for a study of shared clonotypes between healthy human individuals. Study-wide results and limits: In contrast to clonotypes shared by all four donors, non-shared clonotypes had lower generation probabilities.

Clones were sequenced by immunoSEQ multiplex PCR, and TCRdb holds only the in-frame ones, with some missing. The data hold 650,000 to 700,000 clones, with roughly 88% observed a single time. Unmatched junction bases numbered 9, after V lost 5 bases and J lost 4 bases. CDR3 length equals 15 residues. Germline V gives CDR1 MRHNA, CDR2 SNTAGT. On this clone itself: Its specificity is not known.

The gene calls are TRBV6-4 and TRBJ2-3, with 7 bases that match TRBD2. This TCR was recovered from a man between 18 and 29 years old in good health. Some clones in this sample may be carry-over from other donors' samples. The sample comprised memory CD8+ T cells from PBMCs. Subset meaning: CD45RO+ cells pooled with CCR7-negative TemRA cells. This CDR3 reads CASSPSGEGPDTQYF. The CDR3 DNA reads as TGTGCCAGCAGTCCTAGCGGTGAGGGCCCAGATACGCAGTATTTT.